The present T cell receptor (beta chain) was sequenced within a study of cytomegalovirus exposure and HLA in healthy donors. There are 16 residues in the CDR3. V shed 5 bases, J shed 7 bases, and the junction held 8 bases outside the gene matches. From germline, CDR1 is SGHRS and CDR2 YFSETQ. It was with 60 Vbeta and 13 Jbeta primers that the PCR ran. Assay used: immunoSEQ multiplex PCR; TCRdb lists only in-frame clones, some missing. This sample has fewer than 130,000 clones, with about 83% found just once. As to this clone: The antigen is undetermined.

Whole-study findings and limits: TRBV6-2, TRBV6-3 and some other V segments were excluded as indistinguishable.

The sample was PBMCs. V usage is TRBV5-1 and J usage is TRBJ2-1, with 14 bases that match TRBD2. This TCR was recovered from a female donor in good health and CMV-seropositive. This CDR3 reads CASRREGTSGRNEQFF. The CDR3 region has the DNA TGCGCCAGCAGACGGGAAGGGACTAGCGGGAGAAATGAGCAGTTCTTC.